These 26 T cell receptor beta chains came from one sample sequenced in a study of shared clonotypes between healthy human individuals. The method was immunoSEQ multiplex PCR; TCRdb's version includes in-frame clones alone and lacks a portion of them. The sample yields roughly 1,100,000 clones, approximately 76% seen once. The material sequenced was memory CD4+ T cells sorted from blood. The subset denotes: CD45RA-negative fraction. Receptors were obtained from a man between 18 and 29 years old in good health.

CDR3 bases: TGCGCCAGCAGCCAAGTACCGGGAACGGCTAACTATGGCTACACCTTC. Residues: CASSQVPGTANYGYTF. The gene calls are TRBV4-1 and TRBJ1-2; no firm D call. V lost 1 base and J 0 bases, leaving 12 bases between the germline ends. This CDR3 contains 16 residues. Germline V gives CDR1 MGHRA, CDR2 YSYEKL.

The DNA of the CDR3 is TGTGCCAGCAGCCTCCAATCTTCTAGCCGGGCCTACGAGCAGTACTTC. It is translated as CASSLQSSSRAYEQYF. The V call is TRBV7-2, the J call TRBJ2-7; D might be TRBD2 (5 bases). CDR1 SGHTA and CDR2 FQGNSA come from the germline V gene. The V end lost 5 bases, the J end lost 2 bases, and 19 bases lay between the germline ends. The CDR3 contains 16 residues.

The rearrangement joins TRBV7-2 to TRBJ1-2; the D gene is possibly TRBD1 (5 bases). The CDR3 runs 13 residues. Trimming removed 3 bases from V and 2 bases from J, with 7 bases in between. From germline, CDR1 is SGHTA and CDR2 FQGNSA. The CDR3 nucleotides read TGTGCCAGCAGCTTGGGGGAGAACTATGGCTACACCTTC. Its protein is CASSLGENYGYTF.

The V call is TRBV28, the J call TRBJ2-3, with a tentative D call TRBD1 (5 bases). V shed 6 bases and J shed 7 bases, with 17 bases lying between them. CDR1 and CDR2 (germline): MDHEN, SYDVKM. This CDR3 is built from 14 residues. Here the CDR3 reads CASSPSLGVNTQYF. CDR3 nucleotide sequence: TGTGCCAGCAGCCCATCGCTAGGGGTCAATACGCAGTATTTT.

The chain links TRBV11-2 to TRBJ2-2; D tentatively fits TRBD1 or TRBD2 (5 bases each). Deletions cut 2 bases from V and 6 bases from J, with 16 bases between. CDR1 SGHAT and CDR2 FQNNGV come from the germline V gene. CDR3 size: 16 residues. CDR3 nucleotides: TGTGCCAGCAGCTTATTCCAGGGACCAATGGCCGGGGAGCTGTTTTTT. Translation: CASSLFQGPMAGELFF.

This clone has more than one count but fewer than ten. The J gene is TRBJ1-5, the V gene TRBV10-3; D is perhaps TRBD1 (5 bases). V shed 6 bases and J shed 3 bases, with 12 bases lying between them. The CDR3 covers 14 residues. Germline loops: CDR1 ENHRY, CDR2 SYGVKD. In DNA, the CDR3 is TGTGCCATCAGCCCCGCGGGGGACAATCAGCCCCAGCATTTT. Amino acids: CAISPAGDNQPQHF.

This rearrangement joins TRBV12-5 to TRBJ2-1; the D gene could be TRBD1 or TRBD2 (6 bases each). The length of the CDR3 is 14 residues. In germline, CDR1 is LGHNT, CDR2 FRNRAP. Trimming removed 5 bases from V and 3 bases from J, with 11 bases in between. CDR3 nucleotides: TGTGCTAGTGGTAGGGGGGCTAGCTACAATGAGCAGTTCTTC. It translates to CASGRGASYNEQFF. Full variable domain (remainder filled in from reference TRBV12-5 and TRBJ2-1): DARVTQTPRHKVTEMGQEVTMRCQPILGHNTVFWYRQTMMQGLELLAYFRNRAPLDDSGMPKDRFSAEMPDATLATLKIQPSEPRDSAVYFCASGRGASYNEQFFGPGTRLTVL.

A single count supports this clone. This likely stems from a read error, as it lies one base from a far larger clone. The CDR3 sequence is CASSLDGGPPLHF. The CDR3 DNA follows: TGCGCCAGCAGCTTAGACGGGGGACCACCCCTCCACTTT. The J gene is TRBJ1-6, the V gene TRBV5-1; weak D call: TRBD1 (5 bases). Germline values: CDR1 SGHRS, CDR2 YFSETQ. The length of the CDR3 is 13 residues. V was trimmed by 2 bases and J by 11 bases, leaving 11 bases between them.

V gene TRBV25-1 combines with J gene TRBJ1-2, with 7 positions matching TRBD1. V was clipped by 1 base and J by 4 bases; unmatched bases: 3. The CDR3 extends over 14 amino acids. Germline loops: CDR1 MGHDK, CDR2 SYGVNS. CDR3 region: CASSESGGGYGYTF. As DNA, the CDR3 is TGTGCCAGCAGTGAATCAGGGGGGGGCTATGGCTACACCTTC.

The CDR3 protein is CASSTTGGRKLFF. The CDR3, as DNA: TGTGCCAGTAGTACCACGGGGGGACGGAAACTGTTTTTT. J is TRBJ1-4 and V is TRBV19; D is perhaps TRBD1 (5 bases). The germline V gene encodes CDR1 LNHDA and CDR2 SQIVND (reference sequence). The V and J ends lost 4 bases and 11 bases respectively, with 14 bases between them. CDR3 length equals 13 residues.

This clone came up many times. The chain links TRBV11-3 to TRBJ2-2; 8 bases are a match to TRBD1. Germline CDR1 and CDR2: SGHNT and YENEEA. Trimming at V came to 5 bases and at J to 0 bases, leaving 5 bases not matched to a gene. This CDR3 comprises 16 residues. CDR3 nucleotide sequence: TGTGCCAGCAGCCCCGGGACAGGTTCGAACACCGGGGAGCTGTTTTTT. It codes for CASSPGTGSNTGELFF.

On this clone itself: At the DNA level, this CDR3 is encoded by other sequences in the same sample as well. The chain has TRBV6-6 and TRBJ1-1; D is undetermined. This CDR3 has 12 amino acids. CDR1 MNHNY and CDR2 SVGAGI come from the germline V gene (reference sequence). V was clipped by 3 bases and J by 3 bases, with 5 bases between them. The CDR3 region is CASSYSDTEAFF. The CDR3 DNA sequence: TGTGCCAGCAGTTATTCGGACACTGAAGCTTTCTTT.

This rearrangement joins TRBV6-1 to TRBJ2-7, with D perhaps TRBD1 (6 bases). With 6 bases removed from V and 3 bases from J, the gap between germline ends came to 9 bases. CDR3 length: 12 residues. Germline V CDR1 and CDR2: MNHNS, SASEGT. CDR3 DNA: TGTGCCAGCAGCCTGACAGGCTACGAGCAGTACTTC. Amino acid sequence: CASSLTGYEQYF.

V and J are TRBV19 and TRBJ1-2; 9 bases are a match to TRBD1. There are 15 residues in the CDR3. V dropped 7 bases and J dropped 4; count of bases not matched to a gene: 10. Looked up from germline, CDR1 is LNHDA and CDR2 is SQIVND (reference sequence). The chain's CDR3 is CASMGQGPNLYGYTF. CDR3 nucleotides: TGTGCCAGTATGGGACAGGGCCCAAATCTCTATGGCTACACCTTC. Together with reference TRBV19 and TRBJ1-2, the CDR3 gives the full variable domain: DGGITQSPKYLFRKEGQNVTLSCEQNLNHDAMYWYRQDPGQGLRLIYYSQIVNDFQKGDIAEGYSVSREKKESFPLTVTSAQKNPTAFYLCASMGQGPNLYGYTFGSGTRLTVV.

The V and J genes are TRBV6-6 and TRBJ1-2, with D maybe TRBD1 (5 bases). The CDR3 is 14 amino acids. Looked up from germline, CDR1 is MNHNY and CDR2 is SVGAGI (reference sequence). The V gene lost 7 bases and the J gene lost 4 bases, with 16 bases spanning the gap. DNA for the CDR3: TGTGCCAGCAATCACCTGGGGGAGGGCTATGGCTACACCTTC. Protein product: CASNHLGEGYGYTF.

This sequence joins TRBV18 and TRBJ2-7, with unresolved D. The germline V gene has CDR1 KGHSH and CDR2 LQKENI. The V and J ends lost 6 bases and 0 bases respectively, with 12 bases between them. This CDR3 comprises 14 residues. CDR3 in amino acids: CASSLDVTSYEQYF. CDR3 bases: TGTGCCAGCTCCCTAGACGTAACCTCCTACGAGCAGTACTTC.

The chain uses TRBV18 and TRBJ2-5; maybe TRBD2 (5 bases). There are 15 residues in the CDR3. Trimming removed 0 bases at V and 5 bases at J, with 13 bases between. CDR1 KGHSH and CDR2 LQKENI come from the germline V gene. The CDR3 loop is CASSPPLVIAETQYF. The CDR3 bases are TGTGCCAGCTCACCACCCTTGGTGATAGCGGAGACCCAGTACTTC.

This clone showed up just a few times. The genes are TRBV18 and TRBJ2-7; 9 nucleotides line up with TRBD1. The J segment lost 5 bases and the V segment lost 4 bases, leaving 3 bases of the junction unmatched. The CDR3 sequence is 13 residues long. Germline-derived CDR1 and CDR2 are KGHSH and LQKENI. CDR3 in DNA: TGTGCCAGCTCACTACGGACAGGGGACGAGCAGTACTTC. It specifies CASSLRTGDEQYF.

The chain is built from TRBV6-6 and TRBJ1-1, with D possibly being TRBD1 (5 bases). The CDR3 consists of 13 residues. The ends were cut back, 5 bases at V and 4 bases at J, with 11 bases in the middle. Per the germline V gene, CDR1 is MNHNY and CDR2 is SVGAGI (reference sequence). The CDR3 sequence: CASSDQGVTEAFF. DNA of the CDR3: TGTGCCAGCAGTGACCAGGGAGTCACTGAAGCTTTCTTT.

Only a few counts were recorded for this clone. The rearrangement links TRBV28 to TRBJ1-1; 9 nucleotides match TRBD1. The length of the CDR3 is 15 residues. Germline assignment: CDR1 MDHEN and CDR2 SYDVKM. The junction had 4 bases not matched to a gene; V was cut back by 5 bases and J by 0 bases. CDR3 nucleotide sequence: TGTGCCAGCAGTAGGGACAGGGCCATGAACACTGAAGCTTTCTTT. Residues: CASSRDRAMNTEAFF.

The chain employs TRBV18 and TRBJ2-3; 8 nucleotides agree with TRBD2. Germline-derived CDR1 and CDR2 are KGHSH and LQKENI. This CDR3 contains 13 residues. The V gene end was trimmed by 6 bases and the J gene end by 6 bases; junction bases not matched to a gene: 5. CDR3 nucleotide sequence: TGTGCCAGCTCGAGCGGGAGTAAGGATACGCAGTATTTT. Translation gives CASSSGSKDTQYF.

The V gene is TRBV2, the J gene TRBJ1-1; 12 bases fit TRBD1. This CDR3 has 15 residues. In germline, CDR1 is SNHLY, CDR2 FYNNEI. J lost 5 bases, V lost 4 bases, and 5 bases had no gene match. The CDR3 is CASSGDRGRETEAFF. The CDR3 DNA sequence: TGTGCCAGCAGTGGGGACAGGGGGCGCGAGACTGAAGCTTTCTTT.

This chain connects TRBV4-1 to TRBJ2-7; D is possibly TRBD1 or TRBD2 (5 bases each). The germline V and J ends were trimmed by 1 base and 3 bases, with 13 bases remaining between them. This CDR3 contains 15 residues. Germline CDR1 is MGHRA and CDR2 is YSYEKL. The CDR3 spells CASSQAPGRNYEQYF. Here the CDR3 DNA reads TGCGCCAGCAGCCAAGCTCCGGGACGGAACTACGAGCAGTACTTC.

This sequence joins TRBV7-2 and TRBJ2-3; D unclear. Trimming left V 6 bases short and J 3 bases short, with 10 bases between. Germline CDR1 is SGHTA and CDR2 is FQGNSA. The CDR3 covers 13 residues. CDR3 sequence (DNA): TGTGCCAGCAGTTCGTATGGGACAGATACGCAGTATTTT. This sequence encodes CASSSYGTDTQYF.

The gene calls are TRBV2 and TRBJ2-1; 11 bases agree with TRBD2. Trimming removed 3 bases from V and 10 bases from J; junction bases left unmatched: 11. The CDR3 extends over 16 amino acids. Germline CDR1 and CDR2: SNHLY and FYNNEI. CDR3 DNA: TGTGCCAGCAGTGATAAGACTAGCGGGAAAGGAAGGGAGCAGTTCTTC. Protein product: CASSDKTSGKGREQFF.

The chain is built from TRBV7-8 and TRBJ1-6; 8 bases line up with TRBD1. Germline CDR1 reads SGHVS; CDR2 reads FQNEAQ. V was pared by 5 bases and J by 9 bases, with 9 bases of the junction left unmatched. This CDR3 is 15 amino acids long. The CDR3 coding sequence is TGTGCCAGCAGCCGACGGGGGACAGGCGGTTCACCCCTCCACTTT. It is translated as CASSRRGTGGSPLHF.